This T cell receptor (beta chain) was captured in a study of PD-1 and CTLA-4 blockade in melanoma (dated by TCRdb to the early 2020s). As for the study more broadly: The study compared how PD-1 blockade and CTLA-4 blockade affected the melanoma-reactive CD8 T cell response in patients with melanoma.

Comments on this clone: Its antigen remains unidentified. Within one base of it there is no much larger clone, and no base qualities were kept.

Reading the germline V gene gives CDR1 SQVTM and CDR2 ANQGSEA. The V end loses 4 bases and the J end loses 4 bases, and a stretch of 7 bases separates them. From the cysteine through the phenylalanine, the CDR3 covers 12 amino acids. CDR3 DNA only is kept here, 36 bases in frame from base 1. Library construction relied on the immunoSEQ multiplex PCR assay. Entries here come from immuneACCESS through TCRdb and include only in-frame sequences with V and J called. Some clones fail to appear in such tables; in the studies checked, an unresolved V gene covers under half of the shortfall, and the cause of the remainder is unknown. The sample yields almost 30,000 clones; 85% to 90% were counted once. The leading ten clones occupy approximately 8.5% of the sample.

Specimen: CD8+ T cells from peripheral blood, collected before anti-PD-1 treatment. The V gene is TRBV29-1 and the J gene is TRBJ2-2, with no reliable assignment of the D segment. The receptor comes from a human donor with melanoma. The CDR3 sequence is CSVVHVTGELFF. The DNA sequence is TGCAGCGTTGTACACGTCACCGGGGAGCTGTTTTTT.